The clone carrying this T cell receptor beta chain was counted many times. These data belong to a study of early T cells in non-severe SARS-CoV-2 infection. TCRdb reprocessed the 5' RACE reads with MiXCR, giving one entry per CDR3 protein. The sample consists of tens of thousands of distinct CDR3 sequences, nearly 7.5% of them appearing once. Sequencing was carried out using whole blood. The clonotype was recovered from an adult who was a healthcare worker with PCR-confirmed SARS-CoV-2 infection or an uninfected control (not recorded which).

CDR3 residues: CASSFHNYEQYF. CDR3 DNA: TGTGCCAGCAGTTTCCACAACTACGAGCAGTACTTC. V and J are TRBV28 and TRBJ2-7; no definite D call. Trimming pared 3 bases from V and 3 bases from J, leaving 6 bases between. CDR3 length: 12 amino acids. CDR1 is MDHEN and CDR2 is SYDVKM in the germline V gene.